The 10 T cell receptor beta chains below all came from one sample that was sequenced in a study of cytotoxic CD8 clonotypes in ibrutinib-treated CLL. Generated by immunoSEQ multiplex PCR, the TCRdb table keeps only in-frame clones and is missing some. The table lists 150,000 to 200,000 clones, roughly 90% of them singletons. The sample was PBMCs, taken at disease progression, from a patient treated with ibrutinib. The origin of the receptors is a human donor with chronic lymphocytic leukemia.

The rearrangement uses TRBV6-1 and TRBJ2-2; TRBD2 might be the D (6 bases). The CDR3 loop spans 13 amino acids. The V gene lost 6 bases and the J gene lost 6 bases, with 11 bases spanning the gap. The germline CDR1 and CDR2 sequences are MNHNS and SASEGT. The CDR3 protein is CASSGTGPGELFF. The DNA for the CDR3 is TGTGCCAGCAGCGGGACTGGGCCCGGGGAGCTGTTTTTT.

This chain connects TRBV27 to TRBJ2-1, with 11 positions matching TRBD2. Germline values: CDR1 MNHEY, CDR2 SMNVEV (reference sequence). This CDR3 spans 18 amino acids. Unmatched junction bases numbered 15, after V lost 7 bases and J lost 4 bases. CDR3 bases: TGTGCCAGCAACCCGGGTAGGACTAGCGGGTTAATTTACAATGAGCAGTTCTTC. It is translated as CASNPGRTSGLIYNEQFF.

The gene calls are TRBV7-2 and TRBJ1-5, with a possible D match to TRBD1 (5 bases). CDR1 is SGHTA and CDR2 is FQGNSA in the germline V gene. The V gene lost 5 bases and the J gene lost 2 bases, with 10 bases spanning the gap. The CDR3 is 14 residues long. CDR3 region: CASSLDSRNQPQHF. DNA of the CDR3: TGTGCCAGCAGCCTCGACAGCCGCAATCAGCCCCAGCATTTT.

The rearrangement links TRBV25-1 to TRBJ1-2, with D perhaps TRBD1 (6 bases). The CDR3 is 15 residues long. V was cut by 2 bases and J by 4 bases, with 14 bases left in between. Germline V gene lookup returns CDR1 MGHDK and CDR2 SYGVNS. The CDR3 nucleotides are TGTGCCAGCAGTGAACGAAGGGGGGCCCGCTATGGCTACACCTTC. The encoded protein is CASSERRGARYGYTF.

The J gene is TRBJ2-1, the V gene TRBV21-1; the table's TRBD2 call for D was not verified on the DNA. TRBV21-1 constitutes a pseudogene. The CDR3 is 16 amino acids. The CDR3 DNA reads TGTGCCAGCAGCAAAGCCAGGCGGGAGGGCAGAAATGAGCAGTTCTTC. Translation: CASSKARREGRNEQFF.

The chain combines TRBV19 with TRBJ1-5, with D possibly being TRBD1 (6 bases). Between the trimmed V and J ends, which lost 10 bases and 0 bases, there was a span of 16 bases. Germline CDR1 LNHDA, CDR2 SQIVND (reference sequence). The CDR3 has 15 residues. This CDR3 is CATASGTTSNQPQHF. For the CDR3, the DNA is TGTGCCACCGCATCCGGGACAACTAGCAATCAGCCCCAGCATTTT.

CDR3 coding DNA: TGTGCCACCAGCAGAGATCTCGGACATCAGAACACTGAAGCTTTCTTT. It codes for CATSRDLGHQNTEAFF. This chain links TRBV15 with TRBJ1-1, with a tentative D call TRBD1 (5 bases). Germline loops: CDR1 LNHNV, CDR2 YYDKDF (reference sequence). V was clipped by 0 bases and J by 1 base, with 12 bases between them. The CDR3 is made up of 16 amino acids. Based on the CDR3 plus reference TRBV15 and TRBJ1-1, the full variable domain is DAMVIQNPRYQVTQFGKPVTLSCSQTLNHNVMYWYQQKSSQAPKLLFHYYDKDFNNEADTPDNFQSRRPNTSFCFLDIRSPGLGDTAMYLCATSRDLGHQNTEAFFGQGTRLTVV.

The J gene is TRBJ1-2, the V gene TRBV10-3; 9 nucleotides agree with TRBD1. Germline-derived CDR1 and CDR2 are ENHRY and SYGVKD. The CDR3 sequence is 13 residues long. V trimming: 10 bases; J trimming: 0 bases; junction bases outside the gene matches: 3. In DNA, the CDR3 is TGTGCCACTACAGGGGGCGCTAACTATGGCTACACCTTC. It yields the protein CATTGGANYGYTF.

This chain connects TRBV30 to TRBJ1-1, with a weak D call TRBD1 (5 bases). V lost 3 bases and J lost 2, with 7 bases in between. CDR1 is GTSNPN, CDR2 SVGIG, per germline (reference sequence). CDR3 length: 12 residues. CDR3 region: CAWRGRNTEAFF. The CDR3 region has the DNA TGTGCCTGGAGGGGGCGCAACACTGAAGCTTTCTTT.

The chain uses TRBV9 and TRBJ1-4; D is unresolved. Trimming left V 2 bases short and J 4 bases short, with 12 bases between. Germline V gene sequence: CDR1 SGDLS, CDR2 YYNGEE. There are 15 residues in the CDR3. CDR3 region: CASSVPDGVNEKLFF. CDR3 sequence (DNA): TGTGCCAGCAGCGTTCCGGACGGAGTTAATGAAAAACTGTTTTTT.